This TCR beta chain stems from a study of blood T cell repertoires in COVID-19. At the level of the study: PBMCs, B-cell-depleted T cells, or T cells were the source of the cDNA or gDNA that made up the material.

Each participant's cohort was designated according to participant-reported clinical history. This CDR3 is 15 amino acids long. Trimming removed 2 bases at V and 5 bases at J, with 16 bases between. The germline V gene has CDR1 MNHEY and CDR2 SVGAGI. Using immunoSEQ multiplex PCR, the repertoire was profiled, and TCRdb retains in-frame clones only, with some absent. The sample gives roughly 240,000 clones, 80% to 90% of which show up once; approximately 2.4% is in the top ten. The source of this sequence is a woman aged 25 to 39 with acute COVID-19. This chain uses TRBV6-5 with TRBJ2-7; possible D gene TRBD2, 6 bases. The sequencing sample was made of PBMCs or T cells enriched from blood (not recorded which). CDR3 sequence: CASSYLPGLGDEQYF. For the CDR3, the DNA is TGTGCCAGCAGTTACCTTCCGGGACTGGGCGACGAGCAGTACTTC.